The 18 T cell receptor beta chains presented below share a single source sample, sequenced in a study of blood T cell repertoires in COVID-19. The data were produced by immunoSEQ multiplex PCR, yet TCRdb's version contains in-frame clones alone and is incomplete. This table holds approximately 340,000 clones, around four fifths found once. The sequencing input was peripheral blood. The origin of the receptors is a man younger than 40 with active or convalescent COVID-19.

This sequence joins TRBV2 and TRBJ1-2; maybe TRBD1 (5 bases). V gave up 8 bases and J gave up 3 bases, with 13 bases separating them. The CDR3 spans 13 residues. Looked up from germline, CDR1 is SNHLY and CDR2 is FYNNEI. The CDR3 loop reads CASVSQGDYGYTF. CDR3 sequence (DNA): TGTGCCAGCGTGTCCCAGGGCGACTATGGCTACACCTTC.

The V and J genes are TRBV30 and TRBJ1-4; D unclear. The ends were cut back, 1 base at V and 2 bases at J, with 17 bases in the middle. Germline values: CDR1 GTSNPN, CDR2 SVGIG (reference sequence). This CDR3 has 17 amino acids. The CDR3, as DNA: TGTGCCTGGAGTGCCCGAAGTGGCGGGCTGACTAATGAAAAACTGTTTTTT. Protein product: CAWSARSGGLTNEKLFF.

The rearrangement links TRBV7-2 to TRBJ1-3; the match to TRBD1 covers 8 bases. This CDR3 comprises 17 residues. The V and J ends lost 1 base and 0 bases, in that order; junction bases with no gene match: 5. Germline V gene lookup returns CDR1 SGHTA and CDR2 FQGNSA. The CDR3: CASSLGQGYHSGNTIYF. The CDR3 DNA reads TGTGCCAGCAGCTTAGGACAGGGGTACCACTCTGGAAACACCATATATTTT.

The rearrangement uses TRBV11-3 and TRBJ2-7, with D possibly TRBD2 on 5 matching bases. The CDR3 consists of 11 residues. Trimming shortened V by 3 bases and J by 5 bases, and 5 bases separated the two germline ends. Germline CDR1 and CDR2: SGHNT and YENEEA. CDR3 sequence (DNA): TGTGCCAGCAGCTTGCGGGACGAGCAGTACTTC. It encodes CASSLRDEQYF.

This rearrangement joins TRBV19 to TRBJ1-5; the match to TRBD1 covers 9 bases. The CDR3 spans 15 residues. Germline CDR1 is LNHDA and CDR2 is SQIVND (reference sequence). The V and J ends lost 3 bases and 6 bases, in that order; junction bases with no gene match: 6. The CDR3 reads CASSISRTGAQPQHF. CDR3 coding DNA: TGTGCCAGTAGTATCTCCCGGACAGGGGCTCAGCCCCAGCATTTT.

The chain links TRBV28 to TRBJ1-1; D is undetermined. Trimming took off 0 bases at V and 6 bases at J, with 8 bases between the two ends. The CDR3 totals 13 residues. Germline assignment: CDR1 MDHEN and CDR2 SYDVKM. The CDR3 protein is CASSLWPGAEAFF. The CDR3 DNA is TGTGCCAGCAGTTTATGGCCCGGGGCTGAAGCTTTCTTT.

This chain links TRBV10-1 with TRBJ1-1; D remains unclear. V was pared by 3 bases and J by 7 bases, with 9 bases between. CDR1 and CDR2 from the germline V gene are WNHNN and SYGVQD (reference sequence). This CDR3 is 12 amino acids long. The CDR3 region has the DNA TGCGCCAGCAGTGACTACGGGATTGAAGCTTTCTTT. Encoded protein: CASSDYGIEAFF.

The chain couples TRBV7-9 to TRBJ1-2; D possibly corresponds to TRBD1 (6 bases). V was clipped by 1 base and J by 6 bases, with 21 bases between them. The CDR3 is 17 residues long. In germline, CDR1 is SEHNR, CDR2 FQNEAQ (reference sequence). The CDR3 bases are TGTGCCAGCAGCTTAGTGGATTGGGGGCAGGTAGGAGATGGCTACACCTTC. Its translation: CASSLVDWGQVGDGYTF. The full variable domain, completed using reference TRBV7-9 and TRBJ1-2, is DTGVSQNPRHKITKRGQNVTFRCDPISEHNRLYWYRQTLGQGPEFLTYFQNEAQLEKSRLLSDRFSAERPKGSFSTLEIQRTEQGDSAMYLCASSLVDWGQVGDGYTFGSGTRLTVV.

This clone is a singleton in its sample. The chain is built from TRBV28 and TRBJ1-2; the D is unclear. The CDR3 has 12 amino acids. The germline CDR1 and CDR2 sequences are MDHEN and SYDVKM. Trimming left V 6 bases short and J 6 bases short, with 11 bases between. The CDR3 DNA is TGTGCCAGCAGGATTGGGAGGGATGGCTACACCTTC. This encodes CASRIGRDGYTF.

The CDR3 DNA follows: TGTGCCAGCAGCAGAAAGGGACAGGGCTACAATGAGCAGTTCTTC. It codes for CASSRKGQGYNEQFF. This sequence joins TRBV7-8 and TRBJ2-1; 9 positions match TRBD1. The CDR3 sequence is 15 residues long. Unmatched junction bases numbered 5, after V lost 5 bases and J lost 3 bases. Germline values: CDR1 SGHVS, CDR2 FQNEAQ.

The CDR3 loop is CASSATGGGYTF. CDR3 nucleotides: TGTGCCAGCAGTGCCACAGGTGGGGGCTACACCTTC. The chain has TRBV6-2 or TRBV6-3 and TRBJ1-2; tentative D call: TRBD1 (5 bases). The CDR3 is 12 amino acids. With 5 bases removed from V and 8 bases from J, the gap between germline ends came to 12 bases. Germline V CDR1 and CDR2: MNHEY, SVGEGT.

V is TRBV30 and J is TRBJ2-3; 13 nucleotides match TRBD2. Per the germline V gene, CDR1 is GTSNPN and CDR2 is SVGIG (reference sequence). This CDR3 is built from 15 residues. V lost 2 bases, J lost 3 bases, and 2 bases stayed unmatched. CDR3 sequence (DNA): TGTGCCTGGAGTACTAGCGGGGGGGCAACAGATACGCAGTATTTT. Translation gives CAWSTSGGATDTQYF.

This clone was observed once. The chain is built from TRBV7-2 and TRBJ1-1, with 9 positions matching TRBD1. The CDR3 runs to 14 residues. The J segment lost 0 bases and the V segment lost 5 bases, leaving 1 base of the junction unmatched. Germline V gene data show CDR1 as SGHTA and CDR2 as FQGNSA. The CDR3 DNA reads as TGTGCCAGCAGCCGGACAGGGGTGAACACTGAAGCTTTCTTT. It encodes CASSRTGVNTEAFF.

The chain has TRBV13 and TRBJ1-4; D perhaps matches TRBD1 (5 bases). CDR1 is PRHDT and CDR2 is FYEKMQ in the germline V gene (reference sequence). This CDR3 has 14 residues. V lost 3 bases and J lost 8, with 13 bases in between. In DNA form, the CDR3 reads TGTGCCAGCAGCTTGGGCAGGGAAGGAGAAAAACTGTTTTTT. As protein: CASSLGREGEKLFF.

The CDR3 protein is CASSSTTSGGPREQETQYF. CDR3 bases: TGTGCCAGCAGCTCCACGACTAGCGGGGGTCCCCGGGAGCAAGAGACCCAGTACTTC. The rearrangement joins TRBV7-2 to TRBJ2-5, with 12 bases matching TRBD2. Trimming at V came to 4 bases and at J to 2 bases, leaving 14 bases not matched to a gene. The germline V gene has CDR1 SGHTA and CDR2 FQGNSA. This CDR3 comprises 19 residues.

J is TRBJ2-2 and V is TRBV25-1; the D gene is possibly TRBD2 (7 bases). CDR3 size: 16 residues. V was clipped by 7 bases and J by 4 bases, with 19 bases between them. Germline CDR1 is MGHDK and CDR2 is SYGVNS. The CDR3 region has the DNA TGTGCCAGCACCCAGACCGGGGGGCCTGGCACCGGGGAGCTGTTTTTT. Protein: CASTQTGGPGTGELFF.

The chain carries TRBV6-5 and TRBJ1-4; 8 nucleotides line up with TRBD1. This CDR3 has 13 amino acids. V shed 10 bases, J shed 4 bases, and the junction held 5 bases outside the gene matches. CDR1 and CDR2 (germline): MNHEY, SVGAGI. The DNA of the CDR3 is TGTGCCACCCGGGACAGGATTAATGAAAAACTGTTTTTT. Its protein is CATRDRINEKLFF.

The J gene is TRBJ2-7, the V gene TRBV7-2; TRBD1 aligns across 8 bases. Germline assignment: CDR1 SGHTA and CDR2 FQGNSA. The CDR3 totals 15 residues. Trimming removed 2 bases from V and 8 bases from J; junction bases left unmatched: 11. The chain's CDR3 is CASSLPGQEFVKQYF. As DNA, the CDR3 is TGTGCCAGCAGCTTACCGGGACAGGAGTTTGTGAAGCAGTACTTC.